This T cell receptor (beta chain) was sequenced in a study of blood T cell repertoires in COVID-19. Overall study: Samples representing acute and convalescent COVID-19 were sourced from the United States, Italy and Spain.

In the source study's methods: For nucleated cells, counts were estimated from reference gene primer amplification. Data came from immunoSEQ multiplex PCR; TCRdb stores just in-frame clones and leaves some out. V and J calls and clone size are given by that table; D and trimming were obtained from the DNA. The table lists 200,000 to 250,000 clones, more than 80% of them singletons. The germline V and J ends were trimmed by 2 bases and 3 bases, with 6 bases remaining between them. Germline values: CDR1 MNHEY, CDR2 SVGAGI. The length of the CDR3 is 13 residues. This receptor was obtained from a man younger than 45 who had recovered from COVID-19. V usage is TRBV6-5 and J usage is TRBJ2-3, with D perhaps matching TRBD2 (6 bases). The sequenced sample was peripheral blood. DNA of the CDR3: TGTGCCAGCAGTTACAGCGGGACAGATACGCAGTATTTT. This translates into CASSYSGTDTQYF.